Detailed here is one T cell receptor (beta chain). The target of this receptor is not known. Each CD8+ T cell subset was flow-sorted in triplicate, and around 300,000 cells per subset were placed directly into RLT lysis buffer. To exclude memory contaminants, naive CD8+ T cells were stringently defined as CD45RO-CCR7+CD27+CD95-. Peripheral blood mononuclear cells were isolated from buffy coats by standard density gradient centrifugation. Naive CXCR3-negative and CXCR3-positive CD8+ T cells were flow-sorted on a FACSAria III. Total RNA was extracted from sorted cells using an RNeasy Mini Kit. The data were obtained in a study of CXCR3-negative and CXCR3-positive naive CD8 T cells (dated by TCRdb to the late 2010s). Background for the entire study: Some 130 million TRB reads were obtained in total, roughly 1.5 +/- 0.3 million reads per library. The diversity and physicochemical repertoire analyses included more than ten donors pooled from two independent experiments. TRBV-TRBJ cluster analysis included naive subsets from about 5 donors and memory cells from 3 donors. Results and caveats for the whole study, not just this receptor: Similar TRBV-TRBJ usage was shown by naive CXCR3-negative and CXCR3-positive cells from the same donor, whereas distinct patterns were shown by memory cells. Compared with CXCR3-negative naive cells, CXCR3-positive naive cells had TRB CDR3s with higher hydrophobicity (lower Kidera factor 4), lower energy, and higher strength and volume indices. Because surface CD5, which is linked to self-reactivity in mice, was comparable between the naive subsets, TCR interaction strength was also inferred from TRB CDR3 physicochemical properties. Comparably high repertoire diversity was found in both naive subsets, whereas much lower repertoire diversity was found in memory CD8+ T cells. Freshly isolated PBMCs were used for most assays because CXCR3 expression went down partially after cryopreservation.

The germline V gene sets CDR1 to MNHEY and CDR2 to SVGEGT. From the cysteine through the phenylalanine, the CDR3 covers 13 amino acids. The record lacks a DNA sequence. TCRdb names NextSeq 550 as the instrument used. The Human TCR Profiling Kit (MiLaboratory) was used to make UMI-labeled 5' RACE TRB cDNA libraries. The full amount of extracted RNA was used for cDNA synthesis, and the full amount of resulting cDNA was used for PCR amplification. The libraries were made side by side, with each library going through the same number of PCR cycles. The authors' analysis ran thus. About 50,000 +/- 9,200 unique UMI-labeled TRB cDNA molecules per library were extracted with MIGEC and MiXCR, with at least two reads per UMI required. An average of roughly 40,000 +/- 10,000 functional in-frame TRB CDR3 nucleotide clonotypes without stop codons was found per library. After downsampling to 5000 UMI-labeled TRB molecules per sample, diversity metrics, including normalized Shannon-Wiener and Chao1, were computed in VDJtools. For the central five CDR3 residues, VDJtools calculated physicochemical properties weighted by clonotype size, namely interaction energy, strength, volume and Kidera factor 4. TCRdb reprocessed the raw reads; every CDR3 protein sequence is a single record, and DNA is not supplied. In this record, the V and J calls reflect TCRdb's handling and not the investigators' own analysis. The sample's own table lists some 150,000 distinct CDR3 sequences. The ten largest clones add up to around 0.3% of the sample.

The rearranged segments are TRBV6-2 or TRBV6-3 and TRBJ2-1. Input material: naive CXCR3+ CD8+ T cells from blood. In the paper's terms, the cell subset or site label means: CD45RO-CCR7+CD27+CD95- naive CD8+ T cells expressing CXCR3 (TNR3+). The sequence derives from a human donor in good health. Some clones in this sample may be carry-over from other donors' samples. The CDR3 reads as follows: CASSYSSRPRQFF.